This TCR beta chain was found in a study of a mutant IDH1 vaccine in newly diagnosed glioma. Study details: Patients arrived already treated with radiotherapy, temozolomide, or both, most having had both. Broader study findings: The study observed vaccine-induced immune responses in more than 80% of patients. Pseudoprogression showed no apparent link to changes in top peripheral T cell clonotypes.

As for time point: baseline, week 1 (first vaccination visit). Described treatment: pre-vaccination baseline after standard-of-care therapy. Every donor had a new WHO grade 3 or 4 astrocytoma that was IDH1-mutant, with loss of nuclear ATRX. TCRdb keeps only in-frame clones here, not all; method: immunoSEQ multiplex PCR. This sample has 65,000 to 70,000 clones; around 82% occur once, and the top ten carry around 4.5%. Of note for this clone: The antigen is not known.

The sample consisted of peripheral blood mononuclear cells (PBMCs), taken from a glioma patient treated with radiotherapy, temozolomide or both. The TCR originated in a woman aged 18-29 years with glioma. Some clones in this sample may be carry-over from other donors' samples.

For the CDR3, the DNA is TGCGCCAGCAGCGGCTCCACTGAAGCTTTCTTT. It is translated as CASSGSTEAFF. The chain is built from TRBV4-1 and TRBJ1-1; D uncertain. Deletions cut 5 bases from V and 4 bases from J, with 5 bases between. Germline V CDR1 and CDR2: MGHRA, YSYEKL. The CDR3 runs to 11 residues.